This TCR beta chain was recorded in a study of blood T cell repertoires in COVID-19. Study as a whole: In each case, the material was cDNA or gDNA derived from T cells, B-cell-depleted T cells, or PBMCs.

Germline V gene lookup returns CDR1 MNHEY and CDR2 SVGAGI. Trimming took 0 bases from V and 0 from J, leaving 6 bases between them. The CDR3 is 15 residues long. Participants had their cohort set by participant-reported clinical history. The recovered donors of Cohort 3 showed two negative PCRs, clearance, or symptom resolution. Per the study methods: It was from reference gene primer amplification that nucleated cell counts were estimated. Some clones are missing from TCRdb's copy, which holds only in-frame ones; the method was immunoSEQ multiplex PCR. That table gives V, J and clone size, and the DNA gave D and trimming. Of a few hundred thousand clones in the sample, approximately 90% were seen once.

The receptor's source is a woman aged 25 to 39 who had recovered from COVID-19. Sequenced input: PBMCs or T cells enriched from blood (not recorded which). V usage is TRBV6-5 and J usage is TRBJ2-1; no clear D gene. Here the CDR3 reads CASSYSSRSYNEQFF. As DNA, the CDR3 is TGTGCCAGCAGTTACTCGAGCCGCTCCTACAATGAGCAGTTCTTC.